This T cell receptor beta chain came from a study of Ad26.COV2.S vaccination and SARS-CoV-2 variants. The overall study: Each vaccinee took Ad26.COV2.S intramuscularly, once or twice 56 days apart. Whole-study findings and limits: Similar non-spike TCR breadth was observed in recipients of vaccine and of placebo. Substantial breadth in spike-specific CD8+ and CD4+ T cell responses was reportedly seen after vaccination.

The repertoire was sequenced with immunoSEQ multiplex PCR; TCRdb's copy has only in-frame clones and lacks some. The table lists roughly 410,000 clones, 83% of them singletons. With regard to this clone: The antigen remains undetermined.

This CDR3 has 14 amino acids. Germline V lookup: CDR1 SGHAT, CDR2 FQDESV (reference sequence). Losses at the gene ends were 6 bases for V and 5 bases for J; bases not matched to a gene: 6. The treatment is: roughly 18 received Ad26.COV2.S at low or high dose, single or two shots; 5 received placebo; per-sample allocation not given. Specimens were obtained on day 63 following the first vaccine or placebo injection. The specimen comprised peripheral blood, sampled in a trial of Ad26.COV2.S vaccine versus placebo. The gene calls are TRBV11-1 and TRBJ2-5; 10 bases line up with TRBD2. The TCR comes from a person between 18 and 65 years old who received the Ad26.COV2.S COVID-19 vaccine or a placebo. The CDR3: CASSPSGRAETQYF. The CDR3 nucleotides are TGTGCCAGCAGTCCCAGCGGGAGGGCCGAGACCCAGTACTTC.